This T cell receptor beta chain originates from a study of cytomegalovirus exposure and HLA in healthy donors. Both 60 Vbeta primers and 13 Jbeta primers went into the PCR. Assay used: immunoSEQ multiplex PCR; TCRdb lists only in-frame clones, some missing. The table includes some 200,000 clones, about 90% detected once. The CDR3 length is 15 residues. Germline V gene sequence: CDR1 SGHTS, CDR2 YDEGEE. V lost 3 bases and J lost 8; bases outside the gene matches: 12. Sequencing was carried out using PBMCs. The receptor was derived from a girl younger than two in good health and CMV-seronegative. The chain couples TRBV5-8 to TRBJ1-1; 8 nucleotides match TRBD1. The CDR3 DNA reads as TGTGCCAGCAGCTCGAGAAAGGACAGGGCGAAAGAAGCTTTCTTT. It is translated as CASSSRKDRAKEAFF.